Following are 14 T cell receptor beta chains from one sample sequenced in a study of blood T cell repertoires in COVID-19. Method: immunoSEQ multiplex PCR; TCRdb's copy keeps in-frame clones and lacks some. The sample includes 200,000 or so clones, about nine tenths seen only once; the top ten take roughly 2.5%. Material for sequencing was peripheral blood. The receptors were gathered from an older woman with acute or convalescent COVID-19.

The chain joins TRBV14 to TRBJ2-3; D is possibly TRBD1 (5 bases). The germline V gene has CDR1 SGHDN and CDR2 FVKESK. Trimming stripped 2 bases from V and 6 bases from J, with 15 bases between. This CDR3 has 15 amino acids. The CDR3 reads CASSQRTLVGDTQYF. The CDR3 DNA reads as TGTGCCAGCAGCCAACGGACACTCGTAGGGGATACGCAGTATTTT.

This chain uses TRBV7-2 with TRBJ1-5; D remains ambiguous. The V gene lost 4 bases and the J gene lost 6 bases, with 16 bases spanning the gap. The CDR3 loop spans 15 amino acids. CDR1 is SGHTA, CDR2 FQGNSA, per germline. In nucleotides, the CDR3 is TGTGCCAGCAGCTCCGGGTCCCAAACGGCTCAGCCCCAGCATTTT. Protein sequence: CASSSGSQTAQPQHF. Based on the CDR3 plus reference TRBV7-2 and TRBJ1-5, the full variable domain is GAGVSQSPSNKVTEKGKDVELRCDPISGHTALYWYRQSLGQGLEFLIYFQGNSAPDKSGLPSDRFSAERTGGSVSTLTIQRTQQEDSAVYLCASSSGSQTAQPQHFGDGTRLSIL.

The chain links TRBV29-1 to TRBJ1-6; D is possibly TRBD1 (6 bases). Looked up from germline, CDR1 is SQVTM and CDR2 is ANQGSEA. The CDR3 is made up of 12 amino acids. The germline V and J ends were trimmed by 6 bases and 10 bases, with 13 bases remaining between them. Here the CDR3 DNA reads TGCAGCGTGTTACAGGGAGACTCACCCCTCCACTTT. Encoded protein: CSVLQGDSPLHF.

V is TRBV18 and J is TRBJ1-4; maybe TRBD1 (5 bases). The germline gives CDR1 KGHSH, CDR2 LQKENI. V lost 3 bases to trimming and J lost 7 bases, with 18 bases between them. This CDR3 has 16 amino acids. The CDR3 spells CASSPTYAGRGEKLFF. CDR3 sequence (DNA): TGTGCCAGCTCACCTACCTATGCGGGGCGGGGTGAAAAACTGTTTTTT.

The chain joins TRBV28 to TRBJ1-1; possibly TRBD1 for D (6 bases). CDR1 is MDHEN and CDR2 is SYDVKM in the germline V gene. The CDR3 sequence is 15 residues long. V was shortened by 7 bases and J by 0 bases, with 15 bases between the two germline ends. CDR3 coding DNA: TGTGCCAGCAAGGAAACAGGGCGAATGAACACTGAAGCTTTCTTT. It codes for CASKETGRMNTEAFF.

The V gene is TRBV19, the J gene TRBJ1-1; 9 positions match TRBD1. Germline-derived CDR1 and CDR2 are LNHDA and SQIVND (reference sequence). V shed 5 bases and J 0 bases; nucleotides not matched to a gene: 4. This CDR3 is built from 15 residues. CDR3 protein: CASSPRTGVNTEAFF. The CDR3 DNA is TGTGCCAGTAGTCCTCGGACAGGGGTGAACACTGAAGCTTTCTTT.

The rearrangement links TRBV10-2 to TRBJ1-2; TRBD1 might be the D (6 bases). CDR1 WSHSY and CDR2 SAAADI come from the germline V gene. Trimming shortened V by 3 bases and J by 4 bases, and 9 bases separated the two germline ends. This CDR3 is 13 amino acids long. CDR3 sequence reads: CASSEGGFYGYTF. CDR3 nucleotide sequence: TGCGCCAGCAGTGAAGGGGGTTTCTATGGCTACACCTTC.

There are a few counts of this clone. The V call is TRBV14, the J call TRBJ1-2; D not resolved. Germline V gene lookup returns CDR1 SGHDN and CDR2 FVKESK. This CDR3 contains 14 residues. V lost 0 bases, J lost 5 bases, and 10 bases lay in between. CDR3 sequence (DNA): TGTGCCAGCAGCCAAGATGGGCCAAGGTATGGCTACACCTTC. It specifies CASSQDGPRYGYTF.

With respect to this clone: Within the sample, other DNA sequences also encode this same CDR3. J is TRBJ1-3 and V is TRBV5-1, with 10 bases lining up with TRBD1. The CDR3 loop spans 14 amino acids. Trimming at V came to 4 bases and at J to 4 bases, leaving 2 bases not matched to a gene. CDR1 and CDR2 (germline): SGHRS, YFSETQ. The CDR3 DNA follows: TGCGCCAGCAGCACGGGACAGGGGGGAAACACCATATATTTT. Its protein is CASSTGQGGNTIYF.

V and J are TRBV5-1 and TRBJ2-5; 9 bases are a match to TRBD2. The V gene end was trimmed by 4 bases and the J gene end by 0 bases; junction bases not matched to a gene: 4. The CDR3 is 15 residues long. Germline-derived CDR1 and CDR2 are SGHRS and YFSETQ. Here the CDR3 reads CASSGLAGYQETQYF. CDR3 coding DNA: TGCGCCAGCAGCGGTCTAGCGGGGTACCAAGAGACCCAGTACTTC.

The chain links TRBV7-2 to TRBJ2-5; TRBD1 matches at 8 bases. The ends lost 5 bases at V and 9 bases at J; junction bases unmatched: 8. CDR1 SGHTA and CDR2 FQGNSA come from the germline V gene. CDR3 length: 13 residues. The CDR3 reads CASSGRTGPSQYF. As DNA, the CDR3 is TGTGCCAGCAGCGGCAGGACAGGGCCGTCCCAGTACTTC. The full variable domain, completed using reference TRBV7-2 and TRBJ2-5, is GAGVSQSPSNKVTEKGKDVELRCDPISGHTALYWYRQSLGQGLEFLIYFQGNSAPDKSGLPSDRFSAERTGGSVSTLTIQRTQQEDSAVYLCASSGRTGPSQYFGPGTRLLVL.

In this sample, this clone turned up once. The genes are TRBV4-3 and TRBJ1-3; D remains ambiguous. This CDR3 spans 15 amino acids. Germline CDR1 reads LGHNA; CDR2 reads YSLEER. The V and J ends lost 4 bases and 4 bases respectively, with 14 bases between them. The CDR3 spells CASSPTPGVGNTIYF. The CDR3 DNA reads as TGCGCCAGCAGCCCGACTCCCGGGGTCGGAAACACCATATATTTT.

This clone was detected only once. This chain links TRBV19 with TRBJ1-2; the match to TRBD1 covers 7 bases. The germline V gene encodes CDR1 LNHDA and CDR2 SQIVND (reference sequence). Losses at the gene ends were 6 bases for V and 4 bases for J; bases not matched to a gene: 8. There are 14 residues in the CDR3. CDR3 bases: TGTGCCAGTAGGTCACCTCAGGGGGGCTATGGCTACACCTTC. Translation: CASRSPQGGYGYTF. Combining the CDR3 with reference TRBV19 and TRBJ1-2 gives the whole variable domain DGGITQSPKYLFRKEGQNVTLSCEQNLNHDAMYWYRQDPGQGLRLIYYSQIVNDFQKGDIAEGYSVSREKKESFPLTVTSAQKNPTAFYLCASRSPQGGYGYTFGSGTRLTVV.

The V and J genes are TRBV28 and TRBJ1-2, with D perhaps matching TRBD1 (6 bases). With 1 base removed from V and 8 bases from J, the gap between germline ends came to 14 bases. This CDR3 comprises 14 residues. Germline V gene lookup returns CDR1 MDHEN and CDR2 SYDVKM. CDR3 sequence reads: CASSLLRQVVGYTF. DNA for the CDR3: TGTGCCAGCAGTTTATTAAGACAGGTAGTAGGCTACACCTTC.